One TCR beta chain is described in this entry. This entry comes from a study of blood T cell repertoires in COVID-19. V was shortened by 6 bases and J by 0 bases, with 9 bases between the two germline ends. Germline V CDR1 and CDR2: SNHLY, FYNNEI. The length of the CDR3 is 15 residues. The assay was immunoSEQ multiplex PCR, and TCRdb's table has in-frame clones only and misses some. The sample contains about 150,000 clones, more than 80% of which appear only once. The clonotype originates from a woman aged 35 to 49 with acute or convalescent COVID-19. V gene TRBV2 combines with J gene TRBJ2-6; D unclear. The sample was peripheral blood. CDR3 residues: CASRSPSSGANVLTF. As DNA, the CDR3 is TGTGCCAGCAGGAGTCCAAGCTCTGGGGCCAACGTCCTGACTTTC.